Listed below are T cell receptor beta chains from one sample, sequenced in a study of OX40 agonist ivuxolimab in advanced cancers. Profiling relied on immunoSEQ multiplex PCR, and the TCRdb table lists in-frame clones only, not all of them. The table records approximately 80,000 clones, roughly nine tenths of them present only once. This sample comprised CD4+ or CD8+ T cells sorted from blood, obtained in a trial of the OX40 agonist ivuxolimab. These receptors were collected from an adult with an advanced solid tumor such as melanoma, head and neck, liver or kidney cancer. The CDR3 runs from the conserved cysteine through the conserved F or W. Each record gives: J gene, D gene, clone size, V gene, CDR3 protein, CDR3 DNA. D genes are given only for firm matches. A row's size may be missing; if present it is once, few, many or a size class.

>TRBJ2-1|-|-|TRBV5-4
CASSSAGLLYNEQFF
TGTGCCAGCAGCTCGGCGGGGCTCCTTTACAATGAGCAGTTCTTC
>TRBJ2-7|TRBD1|once|TRBV9
CASSVFDRGTTGEQYF
TGTGCCAGCAGCGTCTTCGACAGGGGGACAACAGGCGAGCAGTACTTC
>TRBJ2-3|-|-|TRBV19
CASKGGNFTDTQYF
TGTGCCAGTAAGGGCGGGAACTTCACAGATACGCAGTATTTT
>TRBJ1-5|TRBD1|-|TRBV6-1
CASSVSRGFNQPQHF
TGTGCCAGCAGTGTTTCCAGGGGGTTCAATCAGCCCCAGCATTTT
>TRBJ2-7|TRBD1|-|TRBV5-1
CASSWIQGGEQYF
TGCGCCAGCAGCTGGATACAGGGGGGCGAGCAGTACTTC
>TRBJ1-6|-|-|TRBV10-1
CASSRGESPLHF
TGCGCCAGCAGCCGAGGTGAATCACCCCTCCACTTT
>TRBJ2-1|-|-|TRBV29-1
CSVFDQQLYEQFF
TGCAGCGTTTTCGATCAGCAGTTGTATGAGCAGTTCTTC
>TRBJ1-4|TRBD1|-|TRBV4-1
CASSQPPTGGAGEKLFF
TGCGCCAGCAGCCAACCCCCAACAGGGGGCGCGGGTGAAAAACTGTTTTTT
>TRBJ2-3|-|-|TRBV28
CASSFPGERAGHSTRTDTQYF
TGTGCCAGCAGTTTTCCGGGTGAAAGGGCGGGACACTCCACCCGCACAGATACGCAGTATTTT
>TRBJ2-3|-|-|TRBV5-1
CASSQAGYSRDTQYF
TGCGCCAGCAGCCAGGCGGGGTACTCGCGGGATACGCAGTATTTT
>TRBJ1-5|-|-|TRBV30
CAWSVQDSRQPQHF
TGTGCCTGGAGTGTACAGGACAGTCGCCAGCCCCAGCATTTT
>TRBJ2-7|-|-|TRBV11-2
CASSFIGQNEQYF
TGTGCCAGCAGCTTTATAGGACAGAACGAGCAGTACTTC
>TRBJ2-3|TRBD1|once|TRBV6-5
CASSRTGDTDTQYF
TGTGCCAGCAGTAGGACAGGAGACACAGATACGCAGTATTTT
>TRBJ1-3|-|-|TRBV5-1
CASSLGAALGVGNTIYF
TGCGCCAGCAGCTTGGGAGCAGCCTTGGGGGTCGGAAACACCATATATTTT
>TRBJ2-7|-|-|TRBV11-2
CASSLAGRRYEQYF
TGTGCCAGCAGCTTAGCAGGGAGGCGCTACGAGCAGTACTTC
>TRBJ1-5|-|-|TRBV6-4
CASSDSTVLSSNQPQHF
TGTGCCAGCAGTGACTCCACAGTGCTGTCTAGCAATCAGCCCCAGCATTTT
>TRBJ2-2|TRBD2|-|TRBV25-1
CASSGLAGGTGELFF
TGTGCCAGCAGTGGACTAGCGGGGGGCACCGGGGAGCTGTTTTTT
>TRBJ2-7|-|-|TRBV29-1
CSVVTGRGTYEQYF
TGCAGCGTTGTTACAGGGAGGGGAACCTACGAGCAGTACTTC
>TRBJ2-3|-|-|TRBV6-6
CASSYLTDTQYF
TGTGCCAGCAGTTACCTGACAGATACGCAGTATTTT
>TRBJ2-1|TRBD2|-|TRBV11-3
CASSLGTSGRGGDNEQFF
TGTGCCAGCAGCCTCGGGACTAGCGGGAGGGGGGGTGACAATGAGCAGTTCTTC
>TRBJ1-1|-|once|TRBV5-4
CASSPWGRDTEAFF
TGTGCCAGCAGTCCATGGGGACGAGACACTGAAGCTTTCTTT
>TRBJ1-3|-|-|TRBV5-1
CASTTGSVGNTIYF
TGCGCCAGCACTACAGGGTCTGTTGGAAACACCATATATTTT
>TRBJ1-2|TRBD1|-|TRBV5-1
CASSKAGGYGYTF
TGCGCCAGCAGCAAAGCAGGGGGCTACGGCTACACCTTC
>TRBJ2-7|-|-|TRBV19
CASSSGMAQYF
TGTGCCAGTAGTTCTGGAATGGCGCAGTACTTC
>TRBJ1-2|-|-|TRBV7-8
CASSLRRGVGKEGSGYTF
TGTGCCAGCAGCTTAAGGCGGGGCGTGGGCAAGGAAGGGAGCGGCTACACCTTC
>TRBJ1-5|-|-|TRBV6-5
CASGRTGNQPQHF
TGTGCCAGCGGAAGGACAGGCAATCAGCCCCAGCATTTT
>TRBJ1-5|TRBD1|-|TRBV7-8
CASSSPGQGTQPQHF
TGTGCCAGCAGTTCGCCGGGACAGGGGACTCAGCCCCAGCATTTT
>TRBJ2-5|-|-|TRBV19
CASQQQGAGETQYF
TGTGCCAGCCAGCAACAGGGTGCGGGAGAGACCCAGTACTTC
>TRBJ2-2|TRBD1|once|TRBV11-2
CASSLMWRGQGMKAGELFF
TGTGCCAGCAGCTTAATGTGGCGGGGACAGGGGATGAAAGCCGGGGAGCTGTTTTTT
>TRBJ1-3|TRBD1|-|TRBV10-2
CASRTPSDRGNTIYF
TGCGCCAGCAGAACCCCCAGCGACAGGGGGAACACCATATATTTT
>TRBJ2-5|-|-|TRBV28
CASSPRGRSQETQYF
TGTGCCAGCAGTCCCCGCGGTAGGTCCCAAGAGACCCAGTACTTC
>TRBJ2-2|-|-|TRBV6-5
CASSYSGTLGGELFF
TGTGCCAGCAGTTACTCAGGGACACTCGGCGGGGAGCTGTTTTTT
>TRBJ2-1|-|-|TRBV4-1
CASSQDTGTYNEQFF
TGCGCCAGCAGCCAAGATACGGGGACCTACAATGAGCAGTTCTTC
>TRBJ2-1|-|-|TRBV6-1
CASRRDWPLDEQFF
TGTGCCAGCAGAAGGGACTGGCCCCTGGATGAGCAGTTCTTC
>TRBJ2-7|TRBD1|once|TRBV10-1
CASSESGTGLVGQYF
TGCGCCAGCAGTGAGTCGGGGACAGGCCTAGTCGGGCAGTACTTC
>TRBJ1-3|-|-|TRBV9
CASSEGYTIYF
TGTGCCAGCAGCGAGGGATACACCATATATTTT
>TRBJ2-1|TRBD2|-|TRBV15
CATSRGGGRAVSPFF
TGTGCCACCAGCAGAGGAGGCGGGAGGGCCGTAAGTCCGTTCTTC
>TRBJ1-2|-|-|TRBV27
CASSLRGIYGYTF
TGTGCCAGCAGTCTGAGGGGGATCTATGGCTACACCTTC
>TRBJ1-2|-|-|TRBV6-1
CASSEAFNYGYTF
TGTGCCAGCAGTGAAGCTTTTAACTATGGCTACACCTTC
>TRBJ1-4|-|-|TRBV7-9
CASSFARKNEKLFF
TGTGCCAGCAGCTTCGCCAGGAAAAATGAAAAACTGTTTTTT
>TRBJ2-1|TRBD2|-|TRBV4-2
CASSQAMSGIPYNEQFF
TGTGCCAGCAGCCAAGCGATGAGCGGGATACCCTACAATGAGCAGTTCTTC
>TRBJ2-2|TRBD2|-|TRBV29-1
CSVELVFGLAGTGELFF
TGCAGCGTTGAATTGGTTTTCGGACTAGCGGGGACCGGGGAGCTGTTTTTT
>TRBJ2-3|TRBD2|-|TRBV9
CASSGGGVGTDTQYF
TGTGCCAGCAGCGGCGGGGGGGTAGGGACAGATACGCAGTATTTT
>TRBJ1-1|-|-|TRBV5-1
CASSLFPEAEAFF
TGCGCCAGCAGCTTGTTTCCTGAGGCTGAAGCTTTCTTT
>TRBJ2-7|-|-|TRBV18
CASSLAMGYEQYF
TGTGCCAGCTCACTAGCGATGGGCTACGAGCAGTACTTC
>TRBJ1-2|-|-|TRBV19
CASSPAIYGYTF
TGTGCCAGTAGTCCCGCGATCTATGGCTACACCTTC
>TRBJ1-1|-|-|TRBV7-6
CASSVDRRTEAFF
TGTGCCAGCAGCGTTGACAGAAGAACTGAAGCTTTCTTT
>TRBJ1-2|-|-|TRBV19
CASSMSGLDGYTF
TGTGCCAGTAGTATGTCGGGACTAGATGGCTACACCTTC
>TRBJ1-5|-|-|TRBV29-1
CSAILTTGNQPQHF
TGCAGCGCCATCTTAACAACAGGAAATCAGCCCCAGCATTTT
>TRBJ1-5|-|-|TRBV2
CASSDWGSNQPQHF
TGTGCCAGCAGTGACTGGGGGAGCAATCAGCCCCAGCATTTT
>TRBJ2-5|-|-|TRBV11-2
CASSLSGLETQYF
TGTGCCAGCAGCTTATCTGGTTTGGAGACCCAGTACTTC
>TRBJ1-2|TRBD1|-|TRBV11-2
CASSSRLRGHSYGYTF
TGTGCCAGCAGTTCCCGCCTCAGGGGGCATAGCTATGGCTACACCTTC
>TRBJ2-1|TRBD1|-|TRBV7-9
CASSRDRGHNEQFF
TGTGCCAGCAGCCGGGACAGGGGGCATAATGAGCAGTTCTTC
>TRBJ2-1|-|-|TRBV9
CASSVGNSRVSYNEQFF
TGTGCCAGCAGCGTAGGTAATAGCCGGGTCTCCTACAATGAGCAGTTCTTC
>TRBJ2-7|TRBD2|-|TRBV10-3
CAISESSHSGGSSYEQYF
TGTGCCATCAGTGAGTCATCCCATAGCGGGGGGTCCTCCTACGAGCAGTACTTC